This T cell receptor beta chain was identified in a study of STAT5B mutations in CD4+ large granular lymphocyte leukemia. Buffy coats from healthy blood donors served as controls. Study outcomes and limitations: No patients shared main leukemic clonotypes, though roughly 27% appeared at low frequency elsewhere. Compared with healthy controls (2/35), patient top clones favored TRBV06 (8/27).

Per the study methods: Lowest detectable productive clonotype frequency was 2.59 x 10-5. Assay: immunoSEQ multiplex PCR; the TCRdb copy retains only in-frame clones and omits some. V and J calls and clone size are copied from that table; D and trimming were computed from the DNA. Seen here are about 30,000 clones, over 60% observed once, and the top ten hold over 3%. The V gene's germline CDR1 is SGHDT and CDR2 YYEEEE. The CDR3 has 16 residues. V lost 0 bases to trimming and J lost 0 bases; unmatched junction nucleotides: 5. This clone was counted once. Its antigen is as yet unknown. The J gene is TRBJ1-2, the V gene TRBV5-6; 7 bases match TRBD1. The sequencing sample was made of CD4+ T cells from blood buffy coats. This sequence originates from a human donor in good health. CDR3 coding DNA: TGTGCCAGCAGCTTGGTTGACAGGGAACCTAACTATGGCTACACCTTC. Its translation is CASSLVDREPNYGYTF. The full variable domain, its missing parts supplied by reference TRBV5-6 and TRBJ1-2, is DAGVTQSPTHLIKTRGQQVTLRCSPKSGHDTVSWYQQALGQGPQFIFQYYEEEERQRGNFPDRFSGHQFPNYSSELNVNALLLGDSALYLCASSLVDREPNYGYTFGSGTRLTVV.